What follows describes a single TCR beta chain. Authors' methods: Amplification from reference gene primers served as the basis for estimated nucleated cell counts. The repertoire was sequenced with immunoSEQ multiplex PCR; TCRdb's copy has only in-frame clones and lacks some. For V, J and clone size, that table is used; D and trimming come from the DNA. The repertoire holds 90,000 to 120,000 clones, with approximately 84% as singletons. This specimen belongs to a study of blood T cell repertoires in COVID-19. At the level of the study: Spain, Italy and the United States supplied samples that represented acute and convalescent COVID-19. T cells, B-cell-depleted T cells, or PBMCs supplied cDNA or gDNA.

Looked up from germline, CDR1 is SGHRS and CDR2 is YFSETQ. There are 13 residues in the CDR3. Deletions cut 6 bases from V and 6 bases from J, with 16 bases between. This clonotype was obtained from a human donor in a cohort sampled during active COVID-19. Sequencing was done on a sample of peripheral blood. This rearrangement joins TRBV5-1 to TRBJ2-7, with D possibly TRBD1 on 5 matching bases. This CDR3 reads CASKSRVESEQYV. The CDR3 nucleotides read TGCGCCAGCAAGTCCAGGGTGGAATCCGAGCAGTACGTC.